The entry that follows covers one T cell receptor (beta chain) sequence. The source of the sample is a study of blood T cell repertoires in COVID-19. Study information: Acute and convalescent COVID-19 samples came from the United States, Italy and Spain. The cDNA or gDNA used as material had been derived from T cells, B-cell-depleted T cells, or PBMCs.

The CDR3 spans 11 residues. Deletions cut 5 bases from V and 6 bases from J, with 8 bases between. The germline V gene has CDR1 SQVTM and CDR2 ANQGSEA. TCRdb's table, derived via immunoSEQ multiplex PCR, lists solely in-frame clones and lacks some. The sample holds 100,000 to 150,000 clones, around 89% seen once. The V gene is TRBV29-1, the J gene TRBJ2-4, with a possible D match to TRBD2 (5 bases). Sequenced material: peripheral blood. The TCR sequence derives from a man aged 45 to 65 with active or convalescent COVID-19. This chain's CDR3 is CSVRAGNIQYF. The CDR3 DNA sequence: TGCAGCGTTAGGGCGGGAAACATTCAGTACTTC. Full variable domain (rest looked up from reference TRBV29-1 and TRBJ2-4): SAVISQKPSRDICQRGTSLTIQCQVDSQVTMMFWYRQQPGQSLTLIATANQGSEATYESGFVIDKFPISRPNLTFSTLTVSNMSPEDSSIYLCSVRAGNIQYFGAGTRLSVL.